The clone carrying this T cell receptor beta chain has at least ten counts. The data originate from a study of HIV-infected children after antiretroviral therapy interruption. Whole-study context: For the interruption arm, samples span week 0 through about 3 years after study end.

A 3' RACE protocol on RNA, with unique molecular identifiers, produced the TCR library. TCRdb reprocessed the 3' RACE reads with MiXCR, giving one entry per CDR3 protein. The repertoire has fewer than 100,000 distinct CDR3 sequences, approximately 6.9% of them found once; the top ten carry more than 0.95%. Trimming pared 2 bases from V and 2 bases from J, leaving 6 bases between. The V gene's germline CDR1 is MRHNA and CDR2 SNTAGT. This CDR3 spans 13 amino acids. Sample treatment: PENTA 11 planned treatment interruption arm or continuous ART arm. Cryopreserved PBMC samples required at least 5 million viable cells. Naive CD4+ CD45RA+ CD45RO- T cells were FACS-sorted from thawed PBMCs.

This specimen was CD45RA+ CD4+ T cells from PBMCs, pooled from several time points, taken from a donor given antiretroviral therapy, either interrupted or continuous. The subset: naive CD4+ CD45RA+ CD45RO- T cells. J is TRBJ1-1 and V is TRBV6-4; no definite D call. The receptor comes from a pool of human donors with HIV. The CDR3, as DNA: TGTGCCAGCAGTGACCACAGTAACACTGAAGCTTTCTTT. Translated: CASSDHSNTEAFF.